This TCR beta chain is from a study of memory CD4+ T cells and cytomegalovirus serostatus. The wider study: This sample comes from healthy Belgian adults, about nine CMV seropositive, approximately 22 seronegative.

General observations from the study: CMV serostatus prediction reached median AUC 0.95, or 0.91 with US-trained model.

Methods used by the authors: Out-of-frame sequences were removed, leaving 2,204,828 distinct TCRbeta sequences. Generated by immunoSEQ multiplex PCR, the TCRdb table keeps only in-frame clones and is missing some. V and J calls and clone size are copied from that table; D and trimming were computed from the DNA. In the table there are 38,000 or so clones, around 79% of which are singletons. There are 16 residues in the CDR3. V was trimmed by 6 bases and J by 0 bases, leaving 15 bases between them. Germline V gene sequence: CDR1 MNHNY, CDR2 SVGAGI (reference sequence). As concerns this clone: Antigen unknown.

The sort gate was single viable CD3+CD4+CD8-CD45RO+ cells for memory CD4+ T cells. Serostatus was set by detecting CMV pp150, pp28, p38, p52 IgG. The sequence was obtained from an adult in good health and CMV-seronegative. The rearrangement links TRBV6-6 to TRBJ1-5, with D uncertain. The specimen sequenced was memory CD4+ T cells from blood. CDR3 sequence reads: CASRSGRDNSNQPQHF. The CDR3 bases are TGTGCCAGCAGGTCCGGCCGCGACAATAGCAATCAGCCCCAGCATTTT.